A selection of T cell receptor beta chains follows, all from one sample in a study of control samples from healthy donors and cancer patients. Some clones are missing from TCRdb's copy, which holds only in-frame ones; the method was immunoSEQ multiplex PCR. Here the sample spans around 130,000 clones, 70% to 90% being singletons. The sample consisted of blood. The origin of the receptors is a man between 50 and 59 years old in good health. Both conserved end residues are trimmed from each CDR3.

J gene	V gene	CDR3 length	CDR3 protein
TRBJ2-7	TRBV6-4	12	ASSAVAHSYEQY
TRBJ2-7	TRBV6-6	10	ASSRGFYEQY
TRBJ2-5	TRBV18	14	ASSPGTSGGQETQY
TRBJ1-3	TRBV19	11	ATVTSSGNTIY
TRBJ1-1	TRBV7-3	11	ASSLGQGAEAF
TRBJ1-4	TRBV27	13	ASSAGRGRSGKLF
TRBJ1-1	TRBV6-1	14	ASSEEAGDLNTEAF
TRBJ2-7	TRBV20-1	10	SASTGADEQY
TRBJ2-7	TRBV29-1	13	SVEDRRGGRYEQY
TRBJ2-2	TRBV30	12	ACMPGVTGGELF
TRBJ1-4	TRBV5-1	13	ASSLTGDVGEKLF